This T cell receptor beta chain came from a study of blood T cells in healthy people across ages. As regards this clonotype: Its specificity is not known.

The CDR3 runs 16 residues. V lost 1 base to trimming and J lost 0 bases, with 10 bases between them. CDR1 KGHDR and CDR2 SFDVKD come from the germline V gene. Study observations and caveats: Roughly linearly, TCR beta diversity per million T cells fell as age increased.

A second PCR, run for roughly 7 to 11 cycles, used a sample-barcoded 5' primer plus a J-beta primer mix. TCRdb fed the 5' RACE reads into MiXCR, producing one record per CDR3 protein. The data hold roughly 1,800,000 distinct CDR3 sequences, with approximately 50% observed a single time. The sample consisted of blood. The V gene is TRBV24-1, the J gene TRBJ2-3; D is uncertain. The sequence was collected from a woman aged 35 to 49 in good health. This chain's CDR3 is CATSDLNSVSTDTQYF. CDR3 coding DNA: TGTGCCACCAGTGATTTAAACAGCGTCAGCACAGATACGCAGTATTTT.